These 30 T cell receptor beta chains were sequenced from one sample in a study of cytomegalovirus exposure and HLA in healthy donors. The study ran its PCR with 60 Vbeta and 13 Jbeta primers. Profiled with immunoSEQ multiplex PCR; TCRdb holds only in-frame clones, not every one. In the table there are about 150,000 clones, roughly 66% of which are singletons. The sample consisted of PBMCs. Source of these receptors: a woman under 30 in good health and CMV-seronegative.

The V and J genes are TRBV7-2 and TRBJ2-3; 12 bases map to TRBD2. V dropped 4 bases and J dropped 6; count of bases not matched to a gene: 5. Germline CDR1 reads SGHTA; CDR2 reads FQGNSA. The CDR3 has 15 residues. CDR3 region: CASSSLAGGRDTQYF. CDR3 DNA sequence: TGTGCCAGCAGCTCTCTAGCGGGGGGGAGGGATACGCAGTATTTT.

V and J are TRBV7-9 and TRBJ2-1; a possible D gene is TRBD1 (7 bases). CDR3 length: 15 amino acids. Germline V gene data show CDR1 as SEHNR and CDR2 as FQNEAQ (reference sequence). Trimming removed 4 bases from V and 9 bases from J, with 19 bases in between. The CDR3 is CASSSATGTGVEQFF. For the CDR3, the DNA is TGTGCCAGCAGCTCCGCGACAGGGACTGGGGTTGAGCAGTTCTTC.

This clone was seen more than once but under ten times. A junction end diverges from the germline sequence, so it may reflect a read error. V usage is TRBV4-3 and J usage is TRBJ1-2; the D gene is possibly TRBD1 (5 bases). The CDR3 runs to 15 residues. Germline V lookup: CDR1 LGHNA, CDR2 YSLEER. CDR3 DNA: TGCGCCAGCAGCCAAGATGGCGGGACGGTCTATGTCTACACCTTC. This encodes CASSQDGGTVYVYTF.

The chain recombines TRBV6-5 with TRBJ2-5; 9 bases agree with TRBD1. The CDR3 covers 14 residues. Germline CDR1 MNHEY, CDR2 SVGAGI. Trimming took 9 bases from V and 5 from J; bases not matched to a gene: 10. DNA of the CDR3: TGTGCCAGTTCGCCGGGACAGGGTGCGGAGACCCAGTACTTC. Encoded protein: CASSPGQGAETQYF.

The rearrangement uses TRBV7-9 and TRBJ1-2; 7 bases align to TRBD1. V lost 1 base to trimming and J lost 7 bases; unmatched junction nucleotides: 15. CDR1 is SEHNR, CDR2 FQNEAQ, per germline (reference sequence). The CDR3 spans 17 residues. In DNA form, the CDR3 reads TGTGCCAGCAGCTTAGTGACGGGGACAGCTCTACCGGCTGGCTACACCTTC. It codes for CASSLVTGTALPAGYTF.

This clone was counted between two and nine times. This chain uses TRBV19 with TRBJ1-2; 8 bases are a match to TRBD1. V gave up 6 bases and J gave up 4 bases; unmatched junction bases: 10. Germline V gene sequence: CDR1 LNHDA, CDR2 SQIVND (reference sequence). The CDR3 is 15 amino acids. CDR3 coding DNA: TGTGCCAGTAGCTCGTATGGTGGACAGGGCTATGGCTACACCTTC. This gives the protein CASSSYGGQGYGYTF.

J is TRBJ2-1 and V is TRBV5-8; 13 nucleotides line up with TRBD2. This CDR3 contains 16 residues. Germline CDR1 reads SGHTS; CDR2 reads YDEGEE. V was pared by 4 bases and J by 7 bases, with 8 bases of the junction left unmatched. CDR3 amino acids: CASSRTGLAGVNEQFF. CDR3 DNA sequence: TGTGCCAGCAGCCGAACTGGACTAGCGGGAGTGAATGAGCAGTTCTTC.

The chain has TRBV6-6 and TRBJ2-5; D is ambiguous. Per germline, CDR1 MNHNY and CDR2 SVGAGI (reference sequence). The CDR3 sequence is 15 residues long. Between the trimmed V and J ends, which lost 3 bases and 1 base, there was a span of 12 bases. CDR3 residues: CASSYRGLSQETQYF. The CDR3 bases are TGTGCCAGCAGTTATCGAGGTCTCAGCCAAGAGACCCAGTACTTC.

Only one count was recorded for this clone. V is TRBV29-1 and J is TRBJ2-5; 12 bases fit TRBD2. The CDR3 contains 14 residues. The germline gives CDR1 SQVTM, CDR2 ANQGSEA. J was trimmed by 2 bases and V by 4 bases; bases with no gene match: 2. The CDR3 is CSVGGLAGQETQYF. The CDR3 nucleotides are TGCAGCGTTGGTGGACTAGCGGGGCAAGAGACCCAGTACTTC.

The CDR3 spells CASSLGYGGSGGTEAFF. In DNA form, the CDR3 reads TGTGCCAGCAGCTTAGGGTACGGGGGATCAGGCGGCACTGAAGCTTTCTTT. The chain recombines TRBV7-6 with TRBJ1-1; TRBD1 is a possible D gene (5 bases). From germline, CDR1 is SGHVS and CDR2 FNYEAQ. Trimming stripped 1 base from V and 4 bases from J, with 19 bases between. CDR3 size: 17 residues.

This clone was observed a few times. The chain joins TRBV5-4 to TRBJ1-1, with D perhaps matching TRBD1 (6 bases). Trimming left V 0 bases short and J 3 bases short, with 12 bases between. The CDR3 sequence is 15 residues long. CDR1 and CDR2 from the germline V gene are SGHNT and YYREEE (reference sequence). The DNA for the CDR3 is TGTGCCAGCAGCTTGGCCTTAGGGACATACACTGAAGCTTTCTTT. Amino acid sequence: CASSLALGTYTEAFF.

V gene TRBV11-3 combines with J gene TRBJ2-5; 14 bases match TRBD2. The CDR3 sequence is 18 residues long. Unmatched junction bases numbered 9, after V lost 1 base and J lost 5 bases. CDR1 and CDR2 from the germline V gene are SGHNT and YENEEA. CDR3 DNA: TGTGCCAGCAGCTTAGGAGGGACTAGCGGGAGTGCGATCGAGACCCAGTACTTC. Translated, it gives CASSLGGTSGSAIETQYF.

Note on this clone: Other DNA sequences in this sample translate to the same CDR3. The V gene is TRBV11-2, the J gene TRBJ2-2; TRBD2 matches at 16 bases. The V and J ends lost 5 bases and 6 bases, in that order; junction bases with no gene match: 3. This CDR3 is 16 amino acids long. Germline V gene sequence: CDR1 SGHAT, CDR2 FQNNGV. The CDR3 loop reads CASSLGLAGGAGELFF. In DNA, the CDR3 is TGTGCCAGCAGCCTGGGACTAGCGGGAGGGGCCGGGGAGCTGTTTTTT.

Of note for this clone: The same CDR3 is also encoded by other DNA sequences in this sample. The chain carries TRBV29-1 and TRBJ1-1; tentatively, D is TRBD1 (5 bases). Trimming took off 5 bases at V and 1 base at J, with 17 bases between the two ends. CDR3 size: 15 residues. Germline lookup yields CDR1 SQVTM and CDR2 ANQGSEA. In nucleotides, the CDR3 is TGCAGCGTTTGGCTGGGGGAGGCGGGGAACACTGAAGCTTTCTTT. It is translated as CSVWLGEAGNTEAFF. Complete variable domain (other parts from reference TRBV29-1 and TRBJ1-1): SAVISQKPSRDICQRGTSLTIQCQVDSQVTMMFWYRQQPGQSLTLIATANQGSEATYESGFVIDKFPISRPNLTFSTLTVSNMSPEDSSIYLCSVWLGEAGNTEAFFGQGTRLTVV.

This clone was observed a single time. The chain joins TRBV7-3 to TRBJ1-1, with D possibly TRBD1 on 5 matching bases. Trimming left V 3 bases short and J 0 bases short, with 8 bases between. The CDR3 runs to 14 residues. Germline loops: CDR1 SGHTA, CDR2 FQGTGA. This CDR3 is CASSLTAMNTEAFF. CDR3 DNA sequence: TGTGCCAGCAGCTTGACAGCAATGAACACTGAAGCTTTCTTT.

This chain joins TRBV14 and TRBJ2-2, with D unclear. Per the germline V gene, CDR1 is SGHDN and CDR2 is FVKESK. This CDR3 is 16 amino acids long. With 2 bases removed from V and 0 bases from J, the gap between germline ends came to 10 bases. This CDR3 reads CASSQTWAANTGELFF. The CDR3 DNA is TGTGCCAGCAGCCAAACTTGGGCCGCGAACACCGGGGAGCTGTTTTTT.

The gene calls are TRBV14 and TRBJ2-3; 11 bases are a match to TRBD2. The CDR3 runs 16 residues. V shed 3 bases, J shed 6 bases, and the junction held 8 bases outside the gene matches. CDR1 is SGHDN, CDR2 FVKESK, per germline. This CDR3 is CASSQLAGGPGDTQYF. In nucleotides, the CDR3 is TGTGCCAGCAGCCAGTTAGCGGGAGGGCCGGGGGATACGCAGTATTTT.

The chain is built from TRBV7-9 and TRBJ2-3; TRBD2 matches 16 bases. From germline, CDR1 is SEHNR and CDR2 FQNEAQ (reference sequence). After removal of 5 bases from V and 1 base from J, the junction contained 6 bases not matched to a gene. This CDR3 comprises 18 residues. In nucleotides, the CDR3 is TGTGCCAGCAGCCCCGGGACTAGCGGGAGGGCCGGCACAGATACGCAGTATTTT. Translating gives CASSPGTSGRAGTDTQYF.

V gene TRBV30 combines with J gene TRBJ2-2; TRBD2 aligns across 7 bases. Germline CDR1 GTSNPN, CDR2 SVGIG (reference sequence). This CDR3 region has 16 residues. The V and J ends lost 0 bases and 0 bases, in that order; junction bases with no gene match: 4. This chain's CDR3 is CAWSVFSGPNTGELFF. The CDR3, as DNA: TGTGCCTGGAGTGTATTTAGCGGGCCGAACACCGGGGAGCTGTTTTTT.

This clone was detected only a few times. This chain links TRBV14 with TRBJ2-5; a possible D gene is TRBD1 (5 bases). With 1 base removed from V and 5 bases from J, the gap between germline ends came to 11 bases. The CDR3 covers 14 residues. CDR1 and CDR2 from the germline V gene are SGHDN and FVKESK. CDR3 in DNA: TGTGCCAGCAGCCAAGTAGGGGTCGGGGAGACCCAGTACTTC. It codes for CASSQVGVGETQYF.

This clone was counted once. V usage is TRBV5-4 and J usage is TRBJ1-2, with a tentative D call TRBD1 (6 bases). The CDR3 sequence is 15 residues long. CDR1 SGHNT and CDR2 YYREEE come from the germline V gene (reference sequence). V dropped 4 bases and J dropped 2 bases, with 15 bases sitting between them. CDR3 sequence: CASSLESQGNYGYTF. The CDR3 nucleotides are TGTGCCAGCAGCCTGGAAAGTCAGGGGAACTATGGCTACACCTTC. The variable domain in full, completed from reference TRBV5-4 and TRBJ1-2, reads ETGVTQSPTHLIKTRGQQVTLRCSSQSGHNTVSWYQQALGQGPQFIFQYYREEENGRGNFPPRFSGLQFPNYSSELNVNALELDDSALYLCASSLESQGNYGYTFGSGTRLTVV.

The chain uses TRBV6-5 and TRBJ1-2, with D possibly being TRBD1 (5 bases). The CDR3 totals 13 residues. Germline-derived CDR1 and CDR2 are MNHEY and SVGAGI. Trimming left V 5 bases short and J 4 bases short, with 11 bases between. The CDR3 loop is CASSLSGSYGYTF. The DNA of the CDR3 is TGTGCCAGCAGTCTTTCAGGGTCCTATGGCTACACCTTC.

The V and J genes are TRBV2 and TRBJ1-1; D gene uncertain. The germline CDR1 and CDR2 sequences are SNHLY and FYNNEI. There are 14 residues in the CDR3. The V and J ends lost 2 bases and 6 bases respectively, with 13 bases between them. CDR3 amino acids: CASSELGETAEAFF. In nucleotides, the CDR3 is TGTGCCAGCAGTGAATTGGGTGAAACAGCTGAAGCTTTCTTT.

J is TRBJ2-7 and V is TRBV29-1; D might be TRBD2 (6 bases). With 1 base removed from V and 3 bases from J, the gap between germline ends came to 16 bases. CDR3 length equals 15 residues. Germline lookup yields CDR1 SQVTM and CDR2 ANQGSEA. CDR3 amino acids: CSVEVGGDIFYEQYF. Written as DNA, the CDR3 is TGCAGCGTTGAAGTTGGAGGGGATATCTTCTACGAGCAGTACTTC.

The V gene is TRBV28, the J gene TRBJ1-2, with a possible D match to TRBD1 (5 bases). The V end was cut by 4 bases, the J end by 4 bases, with 10 bases between. In germline, CDR1 is MDHEN, CDR2 SYDVKM. The CDR3 covers 13 residues. The CDR3 spells CASSWGDGYGYTF. In DNA, the CDR3 is TGTGCCAGCAGTTGGGGGGACGGCTATGGCTACACCTTC.

In DNA, the CDR3 is TGCGCCAGCAGCCAAGTTTGGCTAGCGGGAAATACCGGGGAGCTGTTTTTT. Protein sequence: CASSQVWLAGNTGELFF. This chain uses TRBV4-1 with TRBJ2-2, with TRBD2 matching over 9 bases. The CDR3 is 17 amino acids. The germline gives CDR1 MGHRA, CDR2 YSYEKL. J lost 5 bases, V lost 1 base, and 8 bases had no gene match.

J is TRBJ2-5 and V is TRBV4-3; 7 bases map to TRBD1. The CDR3 runs to 18 residues. J gave up 0 bases and V 0 bases, and 10 bases lay outside the gene matches. Germline assignment: CDR1 LGHNA and CDR2 YSLEER. CDR3 nucleotides: TGCGCCAGCAGCCAAGATCCTATCGGGACAGACCACCAAGAGACCCAGTACTTC. Protein product: CASSQDPIGTDHQETQYF.

The rearrangement links TRBV6-4 to TRBJ1-2, with 10 positions matching TRBD1. Trimming cost V 5 bases and J 8 bases; bases outside gene matches: 8. CDR1 and CDR2 from the germline V gene are MRHNA and SNTAGT. There are 14 residues in the CDR3. The CDR3 sequence is CASSSGQGSRGYTF. The CDR3 DNA reads TGTGCCAGCAGTTCGGGACAGGGGTCAAGGGGCTACACCTTC.

The gene calls are TRBV7-9 and TRBJ1-1; 9 bases agree with TRBD1. From germline, CDR1 is SEHNR and CDR2 FQNEAQ (reference sequence). V dropped 6 bases and J dropped 1; count of bases not matched to a gene: 12. This CDR3 contains 17 residues. The CDR3 DNA reads TGTGCCAGCAGAGATACAGGGGGCCCTCATGGGAACACTGAAGCTTTCTTT. This gives the protein CASRDTGGPHGNTEAFF.

This chain joins TRBV6-5 and TRBJ2-2, with D maybe TRBD1 (6 bases). Per the germline V gene, CDR1 is MNHEY and CDR2 is SVGAGI. This CDR3 comprises 16 residues. Trimming pared 2 bases from V and 6 bases from J, leaving 16 bases between. CDR3 residues: CASSYNRVRGSGELFF. DNA of the CDR3: TGTGCCAGCAGTTACAACAGGGTCCGGGGATCCGGGGAGCTGTTTTTT.